What follows is one T cell receptor (beta chain) and its context. This entry comes from a study of T cell changes during pregnancy in multiple sclerosis. Measured with immunoSEQ multiplex PCR; TCRdb has only the in-frame clones, and not every one. The sample contains about 67,000 clones, around 92% of which appear only once. Trimming left V 3 bases short and J 3 bases short, with 12 bases between. Per the germline V gene, CDR1 is SGHRS and CDR2 is YFSETQ. The CDR3 totals 14 residues. The sample in question was peripheral blood, obtained after pregnancy. The J gene is TRBJ2-5, the V gene TRBV5-1, with D tentatively TRBD2 (6 bases). This TCR was recovered from a female donor with multiple sclerosis, enrolled in a pregnancy study. CDR3 sequence reads: CASSSGAGKETQYF. CDR3 DNA: TGCGCCAGCAGCTCCGGGGCGGGGAAAGAGACCCAGTACTTC.